Listed below are T cell receptor beta chains from one sample, sequenced in a study of PD-L1 blockade in urothelial cancer. TCRdb keeps only in-frame clones here, not all; method: immunoSEQ multiplex PCR. The sample consists of 37,000 or so clones, approximately 80% of them appearing once. The material sequenced was PBMCs, taken around atezolizumab (anti-PD-L1) treatment. The origin of the receptors is a man aged 55 to 70 with urothelial cancer. Each CDR3 is given with its conserved first and last residue. A clone size is listed for some rows: how often the clone was seen (once, few, many), or a class if it is expanded.

clone_size	v_call	j_call	cdr3_aa
.	TRBV19	TRBJ1-3	CASTHPKTLGSGNTIYF
.	TRBV5-1	TRBJ1-2	CASSAAGTGDRDGYTF
.	TRBV7-9	TRBJ2-5	CASSVRGAETQYF
.	TRBV30	TRBJ1-6	CAWSAGTEDSPLHF
.	TRBV29-1	TRBJ2-5	CSAPGLAGGPETQYF
.	TRBV6-4	TRBJ2-1	CASSEDNSYNEQFF
.	TRBV28	TRBJ1-5	CATRLPNTGASNQPQHF
few	TRBV6-1	TRBJ1-6	CASSDQQSYNSPLHF
.	TRBV30	TRBJ2-7	CAWSGGAAYEQYF
.	TRBV4-1	TRBJ2-7	CASSQDAGQGYYEQYF
.	TRBV4-1	TRBJ1-2	CASSLGQESGYTF
.	TRBV5-1	TRBJ1-4	CASSSDRDTTNEKLFF
once	TRBV5-1	TRBJ2-2	CASSLTGHPNTGELFF
once	TRBV6-5	TRBJ2-7	CASRRQAPYEQYF
once	TRBV28	TRBJ1-1	CASTPGNTEAFF
.	TRBV29-1	TRBJ1-2	CSVYWDREGYTF
.	TRBV19	TRBJ2-6	CASSAASGASSGANVLTF
.	TRBV12-2	TRBJ2-3	CASRLFFLRSSASGGTDTQYF
.	TRBV28	TRBJ2-2	CASSSGGTSLGGELFF
once	TRBV28	TRBJ1-2	CASSNGQTNYGYTF
.	TRBV4-2	TRBJ2-1	CASSQVSRGGNNEQFF
.	TRBV6-5	TRBJ1-4	CASSYSPGQGVEKLFF
.	TRBV6-5	TRBJ1-3	CASRQGISGNTIYF
once	TRBV5-1	TRBJ2-2	CASNGQTNTGELFF
.	TRBV6-5	TRBJ2-7	CASSYSPRSSYEQYF
.	TRBV7-8	TRBJ1-6	CASSLSGTASSYNSPLHF
.	TRBV29-1	TRBJ1-2	CSAAGGYGYTF
.	TRBV28	TRBJ1-2	CASSLGSRQGGGYTF
.	TRBV7-6	TRBJ1-5	CASALDAGGNQPQHF
.	TRBV5-1	TRBJ2-3	CASSLAADTQYF
once	TRBV19	TRBJ2-6	CASRRLTGGFGANVLTF
.	TRBV7-8	TRBJ2-7	CASSPGVGPYEQYF
.	TRBV18	TRBJ2-3	CASSPTSGFTDTQYF